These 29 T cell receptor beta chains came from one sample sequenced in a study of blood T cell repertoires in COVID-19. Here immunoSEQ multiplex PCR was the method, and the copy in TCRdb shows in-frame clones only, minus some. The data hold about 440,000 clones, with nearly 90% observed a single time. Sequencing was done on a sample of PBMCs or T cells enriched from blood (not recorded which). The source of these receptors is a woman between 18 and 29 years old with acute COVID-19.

DNA for the CDR3: TGTGCCAGCAGCACAACCCGGGGAGAGACCCAGTACTTC. As protein: CASSTTRGETQYF. The V gene is TRBV13, the J gene TRBJ2-5; TRBD2 is a possible D gene (5 bases). The CDR3 runs 13 residues. Deletions cut 5 bases from V and 4 bases from J, with 11 bases between. CDR1 is PRHDT, CDR2 FYEKMQ, per germline (reference sequence).

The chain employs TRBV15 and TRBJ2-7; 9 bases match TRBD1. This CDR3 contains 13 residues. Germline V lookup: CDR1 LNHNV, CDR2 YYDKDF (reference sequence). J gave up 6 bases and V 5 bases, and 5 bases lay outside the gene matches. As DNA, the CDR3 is TGTGCCACCAGCCGGGACAGGGAGGGCGAGCAGTACTTC. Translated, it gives CATSRDREGEQYF.

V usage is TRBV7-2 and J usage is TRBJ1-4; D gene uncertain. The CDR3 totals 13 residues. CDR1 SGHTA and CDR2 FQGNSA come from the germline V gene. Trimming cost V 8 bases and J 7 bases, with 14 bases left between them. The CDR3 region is CASGRESGEKLFF. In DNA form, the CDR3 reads TGTGCCAGCGGCCGGGAGAGTGGTGAAAAACTGTTTTTT.

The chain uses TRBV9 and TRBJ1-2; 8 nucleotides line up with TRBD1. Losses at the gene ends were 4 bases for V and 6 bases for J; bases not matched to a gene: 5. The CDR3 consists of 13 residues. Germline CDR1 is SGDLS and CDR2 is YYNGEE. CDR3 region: CASSIRTGHGYTF. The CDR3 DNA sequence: TGTGCCAGCAGCATCCGGACAGGGCATGGCTACACCTTC.

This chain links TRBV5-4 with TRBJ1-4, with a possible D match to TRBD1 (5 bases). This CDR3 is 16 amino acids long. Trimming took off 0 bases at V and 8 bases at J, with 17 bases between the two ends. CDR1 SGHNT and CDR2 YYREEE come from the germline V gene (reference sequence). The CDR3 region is CASSLGFKGEEEKLFF. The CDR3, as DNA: TGTGCCAGCAGCTTGGGGTTTAAAGGGGAGGAGGAAAAACTGTTTTTT.

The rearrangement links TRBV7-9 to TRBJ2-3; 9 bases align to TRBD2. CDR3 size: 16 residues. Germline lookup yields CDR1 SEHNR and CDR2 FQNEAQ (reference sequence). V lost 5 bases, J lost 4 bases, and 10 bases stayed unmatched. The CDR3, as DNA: TGTGCCAGCAGCCCCCTCGGAGCGGGGGGTGCAGATACGCAGTATTTT. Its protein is CASSPLGAGGADTQYF. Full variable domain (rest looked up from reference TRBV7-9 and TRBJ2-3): DTGVSQNPRHKITKRGQNVTFRCDPISEHNRLYWYRQTLGQGPEFLTYFQNEAQLEKSRLLSDRFSAERPKGSFSTLEIQRTEQGDSAMYLCASSPLGAGGADTQYFGPGTRLTVL.

The CDR3 sequence is CSASVGSHMNTEAFF. CDR3 bases: TGCAGTGCTAGTGTGGGCAGTCACATGAACACTGAAGCTTTCTTT. The chain combines TRBV20-1 with TRBJ1-1; D is ambiguous. The germline V gene encodes CDR1 DFQATT and CDR2 SNEGSKA (reference sequence). The CDR3 loop spans 15 amino acids. Between the trimmed V and J ends, which lost 3 bases and 0 bases, there was a span of 14 bases.

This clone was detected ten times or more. The CDR3 sequence: CASCSGGLTDTQYF. DNA for the CDR3: TGTGCCTCCTGCTCCGGGGGACTTACAGATACGCAGTATTTT. V is TRBV6-5 and J is TRBJ2-3; D possibly corresponds to TRBD2 (6 bases). The CDR3 spans 14 residues. Between the trimmed V and J ends, which lost 11 bases and 3 bases, there was a span of 18 bases. Germline lookup yields CDR1 MNHEY and CDR2 SVGAGI.

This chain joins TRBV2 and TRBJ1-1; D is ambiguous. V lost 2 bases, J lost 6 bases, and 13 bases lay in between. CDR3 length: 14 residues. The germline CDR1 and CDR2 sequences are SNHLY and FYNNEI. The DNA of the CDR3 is TGTGCCAGCAGTGAAATTTGGGGAGTAGCTGAAGCTTTCTTT. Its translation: CASSEIWGVAEAFF.

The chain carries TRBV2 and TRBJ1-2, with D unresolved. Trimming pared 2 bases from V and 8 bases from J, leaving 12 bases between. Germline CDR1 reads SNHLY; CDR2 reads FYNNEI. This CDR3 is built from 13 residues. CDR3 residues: CASSEIAEGGYTF. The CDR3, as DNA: TGTGCCAGCAGTGAAATCGCCGAGGGAGGCTACACCTTC.

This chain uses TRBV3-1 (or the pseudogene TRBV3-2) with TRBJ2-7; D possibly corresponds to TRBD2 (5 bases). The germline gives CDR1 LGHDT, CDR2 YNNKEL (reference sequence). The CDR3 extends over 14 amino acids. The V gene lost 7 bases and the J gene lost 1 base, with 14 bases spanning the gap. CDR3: CASNTQRSSYEQYF. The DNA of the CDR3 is TGTGCCAGCAACACCCAGCGGTCTTCCTACGAGCAGTACTTC.

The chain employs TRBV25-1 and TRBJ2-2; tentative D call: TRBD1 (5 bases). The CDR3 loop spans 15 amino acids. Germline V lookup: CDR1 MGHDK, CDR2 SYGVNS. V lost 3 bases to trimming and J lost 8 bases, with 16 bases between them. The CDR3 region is CASSDRGGAGGELFF. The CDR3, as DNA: TGTGCCAGCAGTGACCGCGGTGGGGCCGGAGGGGAGCTGTTTTTT. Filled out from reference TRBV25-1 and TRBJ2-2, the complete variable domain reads EADIYQTPRYLVIGTGKKITLECSQTMGHDKMYWYQQDPGMELHLIHYSYGVNSTEKGDLSSESTVSRIRTEHFPLTLESARPSHTSQYLCASSDRGGAGGELFFGEGSRLTVL.

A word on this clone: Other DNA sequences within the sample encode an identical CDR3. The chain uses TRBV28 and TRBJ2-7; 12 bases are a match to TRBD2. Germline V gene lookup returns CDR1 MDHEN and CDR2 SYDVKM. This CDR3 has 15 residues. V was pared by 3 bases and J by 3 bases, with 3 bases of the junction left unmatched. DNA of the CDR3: TGTGCCAGCAGTTTTAGACTAGCGGGAGACTACGAGCAGTACTTC. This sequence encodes CASSFRLAGDYEQYF. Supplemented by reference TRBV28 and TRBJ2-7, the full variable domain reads DVKVTQSSRYLVKRTGEKVFLECVQDMDHENMFWYRQDPGLGLRLIYFSYDVKMKEKGDIPEGYSVSREKKERFSLILESASTNQTSMYLCASSFRLAGDYEQYFGPGTRLTVT.

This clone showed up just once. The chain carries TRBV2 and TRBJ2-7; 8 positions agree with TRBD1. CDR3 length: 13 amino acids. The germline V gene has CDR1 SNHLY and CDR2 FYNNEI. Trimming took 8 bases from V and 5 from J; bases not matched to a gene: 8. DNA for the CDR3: TGTGCCAGCGTTCAGACAGGGGTTGACGAGCAGTACTTC. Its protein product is CASVQTGVDEQYF.

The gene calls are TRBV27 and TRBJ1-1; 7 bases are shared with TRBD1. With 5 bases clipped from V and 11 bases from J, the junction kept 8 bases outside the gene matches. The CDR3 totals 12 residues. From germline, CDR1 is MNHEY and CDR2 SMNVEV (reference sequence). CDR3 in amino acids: CASSPPQGSAFF. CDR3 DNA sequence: TGTGCCAGCAGTCCACCACAGGGGTCGGCTTTCTTT.

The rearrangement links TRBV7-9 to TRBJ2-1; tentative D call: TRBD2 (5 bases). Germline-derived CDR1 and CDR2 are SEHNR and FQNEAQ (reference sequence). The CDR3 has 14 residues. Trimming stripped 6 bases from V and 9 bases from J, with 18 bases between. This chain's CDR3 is CASRPLVGEVEQFF. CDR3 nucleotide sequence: TGTGCCAGCAGGCCTCTGGTGGGAGAAGTTGAGCAGTTCTTC. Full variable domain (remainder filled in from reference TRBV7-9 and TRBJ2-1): DTGVSQNPRHKITKRGQNVTFRCDPISEHNRLYWYRQTLGQGPEFLTYFQNEAQLEKSRLLSDRFSAERPKGSFSTLEIQRTEQGDSAMYLCASRPLVGEVEQFFGPGTRLTVL.

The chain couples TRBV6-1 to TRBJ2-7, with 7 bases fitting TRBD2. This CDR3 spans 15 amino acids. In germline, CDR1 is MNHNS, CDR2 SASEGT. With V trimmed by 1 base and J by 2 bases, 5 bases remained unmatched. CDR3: CASSEGSGATYEQYF. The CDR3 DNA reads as TGTGCCAGCAGTGAAGGAAGCGGGGCGACCTACGAGCAGTACTTC.

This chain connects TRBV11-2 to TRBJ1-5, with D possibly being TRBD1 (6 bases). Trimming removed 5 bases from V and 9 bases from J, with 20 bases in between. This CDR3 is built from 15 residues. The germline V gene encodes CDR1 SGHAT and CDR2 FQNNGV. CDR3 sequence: CASSDLRDTGRPQHF. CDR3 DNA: TGTGCCAGCAGCGATCTCCGGGACACCGGGCGGCCCCAGCATTTT.

The CDR3 protein is CASSTNDRPFSNQPQHF. CDR3 nucleotide sequence: TGTGCCAGTAGTACGAATGACAGGCCCTTTAGCAATCAGCCCCAGCATTTT. V gene TRBV19 combines with J gene TRBJ1-5, with D tentatively TRBD1 (6 bases). V lost 4 bases and J 0 bases, leaving 16 bases between the germline ends. This CDR3 has 17 residues. The germline V gene has CDR1 LNHDA and CDR2 SQIVND (reference sequence).

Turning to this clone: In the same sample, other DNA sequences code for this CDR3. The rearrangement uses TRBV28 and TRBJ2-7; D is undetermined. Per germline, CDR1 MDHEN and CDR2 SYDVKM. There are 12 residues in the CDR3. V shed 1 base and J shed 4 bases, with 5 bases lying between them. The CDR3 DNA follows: TGTGCCAGCAGTTTATCCAGGTACGAGCAGTACTTC. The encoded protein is CASSLSRYEQYF.

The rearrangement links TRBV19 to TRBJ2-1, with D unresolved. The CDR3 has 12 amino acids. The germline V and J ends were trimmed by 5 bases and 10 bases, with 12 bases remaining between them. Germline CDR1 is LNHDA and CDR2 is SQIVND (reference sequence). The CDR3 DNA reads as TGTGCCAGTAGTTCATACTCTAGGGAGCAGTTCTTC. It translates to CASSSYSREQFF.

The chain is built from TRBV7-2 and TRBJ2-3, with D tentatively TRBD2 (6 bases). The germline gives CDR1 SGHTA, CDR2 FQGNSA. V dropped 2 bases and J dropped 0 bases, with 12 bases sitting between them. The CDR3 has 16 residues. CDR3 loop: CASSLLGGTSTDTQYF. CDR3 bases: TGTGCCAGCAGCTTACTAGGCGGGACTAGCACAGATACGCAGTATTTT.

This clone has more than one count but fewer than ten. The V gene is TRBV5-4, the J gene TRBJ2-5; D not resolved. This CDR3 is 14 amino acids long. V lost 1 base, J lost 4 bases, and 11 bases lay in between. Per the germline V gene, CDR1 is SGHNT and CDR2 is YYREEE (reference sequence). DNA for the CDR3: TGTGCCAGCAGCTTGACAGATGTCTCAGAGACCCAGTACTTC. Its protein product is CASSLTDVSETQYF. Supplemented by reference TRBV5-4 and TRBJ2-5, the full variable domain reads ETGVTQSPTHLIKTRGQQVTLRCSSQSGHNTVSWYQQALGQGPQFIFQYYREEENGRGNFPPRFSGLQFPNYSSELNVNALELDDSALYLCASSLTDVSETQYFGPGTRLLVL.

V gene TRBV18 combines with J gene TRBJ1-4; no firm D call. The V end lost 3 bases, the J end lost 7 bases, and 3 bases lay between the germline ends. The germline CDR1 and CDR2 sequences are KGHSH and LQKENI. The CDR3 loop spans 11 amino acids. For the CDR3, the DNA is TGTGCCAGCTCACCGGCTGAAAAACTGTTTTTT. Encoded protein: CASSPAEKLFF.

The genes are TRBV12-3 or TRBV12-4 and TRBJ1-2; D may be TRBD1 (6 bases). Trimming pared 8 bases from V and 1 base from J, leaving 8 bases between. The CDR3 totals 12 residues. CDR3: CASGTNNYGYTF. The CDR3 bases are TGTGCCAGCGGGACAAATAACTATGGCTACACCTTC.

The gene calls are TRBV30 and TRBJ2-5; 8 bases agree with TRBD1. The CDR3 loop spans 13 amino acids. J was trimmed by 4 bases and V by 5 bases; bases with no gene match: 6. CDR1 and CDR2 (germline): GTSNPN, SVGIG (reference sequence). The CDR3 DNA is TGTGCCTGGGTCCCGGACAGGGTAGAGACCCAGTACTTC. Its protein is CAWVPDRVETQYF.

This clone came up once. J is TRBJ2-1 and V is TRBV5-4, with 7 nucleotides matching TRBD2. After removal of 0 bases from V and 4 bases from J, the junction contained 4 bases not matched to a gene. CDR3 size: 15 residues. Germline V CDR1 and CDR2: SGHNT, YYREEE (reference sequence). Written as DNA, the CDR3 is TGTGCCAGCAGCTTGGGGCGGGAGCTTTACAATGAGCAGTTCTTC. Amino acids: CASSLGRELYNEQFF.

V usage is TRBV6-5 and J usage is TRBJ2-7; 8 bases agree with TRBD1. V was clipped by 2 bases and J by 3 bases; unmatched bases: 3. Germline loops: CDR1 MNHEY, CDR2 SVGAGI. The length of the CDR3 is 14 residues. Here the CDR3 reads CASSYPGQDYEQYF. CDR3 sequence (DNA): TGTGCCAGCAGTTACCCGGGACAGGACTACGAGCAGTACTTC.

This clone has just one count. This CDR3 reads CASSRPGQGDNGYTF. CDR3 nucleotide sequence: TGTGCCAGCAGCCGACCGGGACAGGGGGATAATGGCTACACCTTC. The V and J genes are TRBV5-6 and TRBJ1-2, with TRBD1 matching 11 bases. Germline CDR1 reads SGHDT; CDR2 reads YYEEEE. CDR3 size: 15 residues. V lost 4 bases to trimming and J lost 6 bases; unmatched junction nucleotides: 8.